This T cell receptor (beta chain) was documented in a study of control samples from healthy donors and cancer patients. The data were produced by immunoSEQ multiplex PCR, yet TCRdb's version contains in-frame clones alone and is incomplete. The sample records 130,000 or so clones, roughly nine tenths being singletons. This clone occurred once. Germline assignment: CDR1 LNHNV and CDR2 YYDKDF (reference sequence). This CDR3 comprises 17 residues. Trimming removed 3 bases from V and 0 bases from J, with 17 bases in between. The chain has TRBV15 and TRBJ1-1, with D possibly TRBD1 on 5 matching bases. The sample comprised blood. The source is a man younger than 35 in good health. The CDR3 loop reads CATSSPPGLLMNTEAFF. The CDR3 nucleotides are TGTGCCACCAGCAGCCCCCCGGGACTCCTAATGAACACTGAAGCTTTCTTT. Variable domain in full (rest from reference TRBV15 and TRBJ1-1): DAMVIQNPRYQVTQFGKPVTLSCSQTLNHNVMYWYQQKSSQAPKLLFHYYDKDFNNEADTPDNFQSRRPNTSFCFLDIRSPGLGDTAMYLCATSSPPGLLMNTEAFFGQGTRLTVV.